The T cell receptor beta chain described here comes from a study of blood T cell repertoires in COVID-19. Study context: The United States, Italy and Spain were the sources of the acute and convalescent COVID-19 samples. Nucleic acid was either cDNA or gDNA, and it came from T cells, B-cell-depleted T cells, or PBMCs.

This CDR3 has 16 amino acids. In germline, CDR1 is SGHAT, CDR2 FQNNGV. Trimming shortened V by 4 bases and J by 3 bases, and 16 bases separated the two germline ends. Sequencing was performed with immunoSEQ multiplex PCR; in TCRdb, only in-frame clones are kept and a portion is missing. Here the sample spans around 310,000 clones, roughly 89% being singletons. The study drew participants aged about 18 to 89 years from about two dozen US areas. The clonotype originates from a woman in her 30s who had recovered from COVID-19. Sequences were obtained from PBMCs or T cells enriched from blood (not recorded which). This chain connects TRBV11-2 to TRBJ2-1, with D tentatively TRBD2 (6 bases). CDR3 sequence reads: CASSWSLSGVYNEQFF. CDR3 nucleotide sequence: TGTGCCAGCAGCTGGTCCCTTAGCGGTGTCTACAATGAGCAGTTCTTC.